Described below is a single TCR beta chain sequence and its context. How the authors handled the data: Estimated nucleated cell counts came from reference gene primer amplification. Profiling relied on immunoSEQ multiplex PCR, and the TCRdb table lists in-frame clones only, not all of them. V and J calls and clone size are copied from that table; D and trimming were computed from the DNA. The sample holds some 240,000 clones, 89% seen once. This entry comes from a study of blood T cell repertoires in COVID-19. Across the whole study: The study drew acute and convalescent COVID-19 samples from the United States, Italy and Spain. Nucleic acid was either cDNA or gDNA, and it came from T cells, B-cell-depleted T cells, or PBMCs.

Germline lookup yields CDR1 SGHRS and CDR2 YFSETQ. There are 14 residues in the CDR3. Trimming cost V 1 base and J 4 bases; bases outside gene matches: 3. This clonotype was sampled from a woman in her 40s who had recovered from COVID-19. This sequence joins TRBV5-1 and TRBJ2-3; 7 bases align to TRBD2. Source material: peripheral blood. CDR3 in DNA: TGCGCCAGCAGCTTGATGACTAGCCCAGATACGCAGTATTTT. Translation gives CASSLMTSPDTQYF.